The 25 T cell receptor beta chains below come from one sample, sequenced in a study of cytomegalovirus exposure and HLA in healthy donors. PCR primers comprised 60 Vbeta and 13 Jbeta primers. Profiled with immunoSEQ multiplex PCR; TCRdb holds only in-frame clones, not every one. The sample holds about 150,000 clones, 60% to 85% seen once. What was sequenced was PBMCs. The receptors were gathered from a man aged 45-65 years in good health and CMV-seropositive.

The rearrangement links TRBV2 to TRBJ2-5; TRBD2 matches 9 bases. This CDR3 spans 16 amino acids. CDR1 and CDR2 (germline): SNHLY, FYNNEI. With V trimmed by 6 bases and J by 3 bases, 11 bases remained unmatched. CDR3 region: CASRRGGGRREETQYF. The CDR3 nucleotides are TGTGCCAGCAGACGCGGGGGGGGGCGTCGGGAAGAGACCCAGTACTTC.

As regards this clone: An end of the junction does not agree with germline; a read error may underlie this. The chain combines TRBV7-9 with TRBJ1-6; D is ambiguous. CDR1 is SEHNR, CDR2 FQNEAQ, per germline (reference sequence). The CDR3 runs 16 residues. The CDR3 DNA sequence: TGTTCCAGCAGCTTAGGCGAGAGCTCCTATAATTCACCCCTCCACTTT. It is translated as CSSSLGESSYNSPLHF.

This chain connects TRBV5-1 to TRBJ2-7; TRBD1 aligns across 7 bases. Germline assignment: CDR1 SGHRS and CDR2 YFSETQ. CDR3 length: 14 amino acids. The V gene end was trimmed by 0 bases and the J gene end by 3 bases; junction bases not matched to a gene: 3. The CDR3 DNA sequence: TGCGCCAGCAGCTTGGGGGGACAGCTCTACGAGCAGTACTTC. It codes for CASSLGGQLYEQYF.

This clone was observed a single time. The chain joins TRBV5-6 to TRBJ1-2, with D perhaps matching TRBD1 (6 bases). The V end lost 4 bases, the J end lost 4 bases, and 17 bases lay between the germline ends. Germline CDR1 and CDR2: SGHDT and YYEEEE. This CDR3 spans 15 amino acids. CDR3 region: CASSPGWGGLYGYTF. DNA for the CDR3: TGTGCCAGCAGCCCGGGGTGGGGGGGCCTCTATGGCTACACCTTC.

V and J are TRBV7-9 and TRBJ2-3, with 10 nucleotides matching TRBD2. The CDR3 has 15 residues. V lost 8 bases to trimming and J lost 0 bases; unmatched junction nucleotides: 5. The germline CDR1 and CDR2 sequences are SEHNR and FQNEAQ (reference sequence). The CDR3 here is CASLLAGFSTDTQYF. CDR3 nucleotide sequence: TGTGCCAGCTTACTAGCGGGATTTAGCACAGATACGCAGTATTTT.

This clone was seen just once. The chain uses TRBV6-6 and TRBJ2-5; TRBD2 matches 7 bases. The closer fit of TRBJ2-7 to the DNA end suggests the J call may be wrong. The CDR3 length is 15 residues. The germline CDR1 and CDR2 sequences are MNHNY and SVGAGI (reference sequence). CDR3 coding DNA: TGTGCCAGCCTTGGGAGCGGGATAAAGGGCTACGAGCAGTACTTC. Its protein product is CASLGSGIKGYEQYF.

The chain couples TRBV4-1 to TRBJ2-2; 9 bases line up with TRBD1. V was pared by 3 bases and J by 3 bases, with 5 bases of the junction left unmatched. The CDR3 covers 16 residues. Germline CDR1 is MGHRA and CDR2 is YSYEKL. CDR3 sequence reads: CASSHPQGADTGELFF. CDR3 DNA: TGCGCCAGCAGCCACCCACAGGGGGCAGACACCGGGGAGCTGTTTTTT.

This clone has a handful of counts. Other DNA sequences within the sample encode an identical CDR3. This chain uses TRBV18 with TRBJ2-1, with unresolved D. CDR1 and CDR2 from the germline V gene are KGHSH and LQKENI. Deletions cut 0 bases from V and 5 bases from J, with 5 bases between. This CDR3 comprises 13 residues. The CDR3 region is CASSPPSHNEQFF. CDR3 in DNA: TGTGCCAGCTCACCACCTAGCCACAATGAGCAGTTCTTC.

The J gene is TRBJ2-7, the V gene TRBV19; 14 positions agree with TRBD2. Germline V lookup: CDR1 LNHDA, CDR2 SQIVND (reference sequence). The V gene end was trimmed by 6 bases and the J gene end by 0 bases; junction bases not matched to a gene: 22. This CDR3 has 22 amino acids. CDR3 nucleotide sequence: TGTGCCAGTAGAGGCCCCGGGGTCGACGGGACTAGCGGGAGACCGAGCTCCTACGAGCAGTACTTC. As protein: CASRGPGVDGTSGRPSSYEQYF.

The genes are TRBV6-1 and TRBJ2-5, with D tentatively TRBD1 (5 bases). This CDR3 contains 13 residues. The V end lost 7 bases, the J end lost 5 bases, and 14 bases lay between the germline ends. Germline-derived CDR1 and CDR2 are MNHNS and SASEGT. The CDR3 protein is CASTNRRGETQYF. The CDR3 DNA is TGTGCCAGCACCAACCGAAGGGGCGAGACCCAGTACTTC.

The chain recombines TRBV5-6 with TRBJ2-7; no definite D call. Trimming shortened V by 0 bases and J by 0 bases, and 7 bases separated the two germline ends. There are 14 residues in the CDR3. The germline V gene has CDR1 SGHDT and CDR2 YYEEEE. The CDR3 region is CASSLGSSSYEQYF. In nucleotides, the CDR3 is TGTGCCAGCAGCTTGGGTTCGAGCTCCTACGAGCAGTACTTC.

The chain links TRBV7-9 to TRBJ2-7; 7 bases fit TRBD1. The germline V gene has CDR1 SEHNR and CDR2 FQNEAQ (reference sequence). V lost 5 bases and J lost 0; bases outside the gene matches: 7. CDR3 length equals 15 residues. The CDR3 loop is CASSGRDSLSYEQYF. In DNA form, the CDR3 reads TGTGCCAGCAGCGGCAGGGACAGCCTCTCCTACGAGCAGTACTTC.

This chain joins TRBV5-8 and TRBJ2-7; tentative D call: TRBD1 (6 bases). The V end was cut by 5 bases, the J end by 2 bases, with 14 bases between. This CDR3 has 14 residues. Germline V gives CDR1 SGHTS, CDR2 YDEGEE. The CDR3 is CASSLLWGPYEQYF. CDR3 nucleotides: TGTGCCAGCAGTCTTTTGTGGGGGCCCTACGAGCAGTACTTC. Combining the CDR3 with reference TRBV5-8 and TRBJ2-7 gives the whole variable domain EAGVTQSPTHLIKTRGQQATLRCSPISGHTSVYWYQQALGLGLQFLLWYDEGEERNRGNFPPRFSGRQFPNYSSELNVNALELEDSALYLCASSLLWGPYEQYFGPGTRLTVT.

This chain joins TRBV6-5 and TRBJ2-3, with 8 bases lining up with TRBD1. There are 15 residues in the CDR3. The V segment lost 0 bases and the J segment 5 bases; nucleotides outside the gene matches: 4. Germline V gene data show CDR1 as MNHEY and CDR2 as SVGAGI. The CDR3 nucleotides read TGTGCCAGCAGTTACTCGGGGACAGGATTAGATACGCAGTATTTT. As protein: CASSYSGTGLDTQYF.

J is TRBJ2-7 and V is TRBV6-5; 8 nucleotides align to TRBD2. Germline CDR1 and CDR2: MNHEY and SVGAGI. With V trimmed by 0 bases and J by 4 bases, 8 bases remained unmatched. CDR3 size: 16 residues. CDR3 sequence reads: CASSYSKSSGPYEQYF. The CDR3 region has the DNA TGTGCCAGCAGTTACTCGAAGTCTAGCGGGCCTTACGAGCAGTACTTC.

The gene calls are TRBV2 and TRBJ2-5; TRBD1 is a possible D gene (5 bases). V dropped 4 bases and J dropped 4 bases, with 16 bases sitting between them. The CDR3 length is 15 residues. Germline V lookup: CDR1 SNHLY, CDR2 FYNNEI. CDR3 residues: CASSGVRGATETQYF. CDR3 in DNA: TGTGCCAGCAGTGGGGTTCGTGGGGCTACAGAGACCCAGTACTTC.

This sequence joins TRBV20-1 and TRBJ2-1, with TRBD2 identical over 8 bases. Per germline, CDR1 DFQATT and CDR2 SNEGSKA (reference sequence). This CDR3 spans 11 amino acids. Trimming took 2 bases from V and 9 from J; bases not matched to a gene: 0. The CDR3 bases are TGCAGTGCTAGACTAGCGGGTGAGCAGTTCTTC. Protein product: CSARLAGEQFF.

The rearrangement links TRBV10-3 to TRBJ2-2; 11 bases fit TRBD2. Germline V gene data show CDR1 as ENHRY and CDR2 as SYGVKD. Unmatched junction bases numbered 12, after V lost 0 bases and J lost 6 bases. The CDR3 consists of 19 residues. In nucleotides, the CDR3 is TGTGCCATCAGTGAGTCATATACTAGCGGGAGATTTCAAGCCGGGGAGCTGTTTTTT. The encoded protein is CAISESYTSGRFQAGELFF.

In DNA, the CDR3 is TGCGCCAGCAGCCAGGACCGGAGGGGCTCCTACGAGCAGTACTTC. Amino acid sequence: CASSQDRRGSYEQYF. This rearrangement joins TRBV4-1 to TRBJ2-7; TRBD2 might be the D (6 bases). Trimming took 3 bases from V and 0 from J, leaving 12 bases between them. CDR1 MGHRA and CDR2 YSYEKL come from the germline V gene. The CDR3 length is 15 residues.

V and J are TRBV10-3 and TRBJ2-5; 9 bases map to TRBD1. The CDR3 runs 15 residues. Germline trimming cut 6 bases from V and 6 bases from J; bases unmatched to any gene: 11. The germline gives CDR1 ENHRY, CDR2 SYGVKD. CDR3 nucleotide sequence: TGTGCCATCAGGTCCCCCGGGACAGGGTCAAAGACCCAGTACTTC. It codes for CAIRSPGTGSKTQYF.

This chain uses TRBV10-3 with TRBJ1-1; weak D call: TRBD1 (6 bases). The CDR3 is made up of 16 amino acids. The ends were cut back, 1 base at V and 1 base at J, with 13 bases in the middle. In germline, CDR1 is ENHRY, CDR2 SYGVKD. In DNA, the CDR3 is TGTGCCATCAGTGAGTACACTGGGACATCGAACACTGAAGCTTTCTTT. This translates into CAISEYTGTSNTEAFF.

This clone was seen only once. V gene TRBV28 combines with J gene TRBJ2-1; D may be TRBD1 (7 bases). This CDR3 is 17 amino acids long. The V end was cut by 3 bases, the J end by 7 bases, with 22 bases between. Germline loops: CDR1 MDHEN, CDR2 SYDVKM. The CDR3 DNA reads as TGTGCCAGCAGTTTTGCAACAGGAGGGACAGCTAAAAATGAGCAGTTCTTC. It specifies CASSFATGGTAKNEQFF.

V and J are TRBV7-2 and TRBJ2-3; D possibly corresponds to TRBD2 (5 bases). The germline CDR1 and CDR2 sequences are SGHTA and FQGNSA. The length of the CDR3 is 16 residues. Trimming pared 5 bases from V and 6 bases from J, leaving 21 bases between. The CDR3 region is CASSNLGSVRGDTQYF. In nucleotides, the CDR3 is TGTGCCAGCAGCAATCTAGGTAGCGTAAGAGGGGATACGCAGTATTTT.

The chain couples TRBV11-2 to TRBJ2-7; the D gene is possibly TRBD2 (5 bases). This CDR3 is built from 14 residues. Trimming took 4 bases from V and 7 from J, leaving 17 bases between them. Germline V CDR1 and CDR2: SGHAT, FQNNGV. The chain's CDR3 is CASSSVRALGEQYF. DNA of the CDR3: TGTGCCAGCAGCTCGGTCCGGGCACTAGGGGAGCAGTACTTC.

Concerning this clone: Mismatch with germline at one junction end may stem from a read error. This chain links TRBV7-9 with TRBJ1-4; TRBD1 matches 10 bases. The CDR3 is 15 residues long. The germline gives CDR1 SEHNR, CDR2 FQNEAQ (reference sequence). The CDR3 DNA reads TGTTCCAGCAGCTCCGGGACAGGGGCCAATGAAAAACTGTTTTTT. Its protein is CSSSSGTGANEKLFF. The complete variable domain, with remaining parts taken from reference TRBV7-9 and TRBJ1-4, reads DTGVSQNPRHKITKRGQNVTFRCDPISEHNRLYWYRQTLGQGPEFLTYFQNEAQLEKSRLLSDRFSAERPKGSFSTLEIQRTEQGDSAMYLCSSSSGTGANEKLFFGSGTQLSVL.